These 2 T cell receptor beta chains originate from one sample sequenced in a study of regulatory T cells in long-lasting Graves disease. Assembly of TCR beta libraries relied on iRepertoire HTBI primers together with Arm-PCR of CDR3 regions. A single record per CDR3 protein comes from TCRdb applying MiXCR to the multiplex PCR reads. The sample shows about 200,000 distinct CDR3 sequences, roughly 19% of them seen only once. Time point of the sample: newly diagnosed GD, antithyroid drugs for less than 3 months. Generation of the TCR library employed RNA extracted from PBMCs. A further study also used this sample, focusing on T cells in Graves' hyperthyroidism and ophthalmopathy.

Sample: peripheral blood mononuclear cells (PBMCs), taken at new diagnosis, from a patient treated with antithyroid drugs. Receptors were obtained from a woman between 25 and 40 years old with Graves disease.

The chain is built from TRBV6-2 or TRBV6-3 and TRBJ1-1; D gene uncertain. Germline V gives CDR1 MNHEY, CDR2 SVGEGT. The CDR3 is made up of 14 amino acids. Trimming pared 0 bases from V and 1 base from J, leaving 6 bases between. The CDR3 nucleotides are TGTGCCAGCAGTTACTCCCAAGGGAACACTGAAGCTTTCTTT. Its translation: CASSYSQGNTEAFF.

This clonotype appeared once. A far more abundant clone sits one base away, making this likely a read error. The CDR3 coding sequence is TGTGCCAGCAGCAAGGGCCGTAACTATGGCTACACCTTC. Translated: CASSKGRNYGYTF. The chain joins TRBV7-3 to TRBJ1-2, with no clear D. Trimming removed 5 bases at V and 1 base at J, with 8 bases between. Per the germline V gene, CDR1 is SGHTA and CDR2 is FQGTGA. The CDR3 runs to 13 residues.